This T cell receptor beta chain was captured by sequencing in a study of cytomegalovirus exposure and HLA in healthy donors. The PCR made use of 60 Vbeta and 13 Jbeta primers. Only in-frame clones appear in the TCRdb table, and some are missing; sequencing was by immunoSEQ multiplex PCR. The sample comprises 110,000 to 150,000 clones, roughly 80% of which are singletons, and approximately 2.8% rests with the top ten. Sequenced: PBMCs. This TCR derives from a female donor in good health and CMV-seronegative.

The CDR3 coding sequence is TGTGCCATCAGGCCCTCCGGGACAGGAGATACTAGCACAGATACGCAGTATTTT. Its protein product is CAIRPSGTGDTSTDTQYF. The rearrangement uses TRBV10-3 and TRBJ2-3; 8 bases are shared with TRBD1. Germline V gives CDR1 ENHRY, CDR2 SYGVKD. The CDR3 contains 18 residues. After removal of 6 bases from V and 0 bases from J, the junction contained 14 bases not matched to a gene.